The 22 T cell receptor beta chains reported below all come from one sample, sequenced in a study of brain T cells in children with intractable seizures. As to time point: blood from clinic visit 5 months post-surgery; TSC patient then seizure free. Generated by immunoSEQ multiplex PCR, the TCRdb table keeps only in-frame clones and is missing some. The repertoire holds about 340,000 clones, with roughly 93% as singletons. The material was peripheral blood, obtained less than 6 months after surgery. Source of these receptors: a boy younger than two with tuberous sclerosis and intractable seizures.

This clone has just a few counts. The CDR3 nucleotides read TGCGCCAGCAGCCCGAGGACAGGAGGGAACACTGAAGCTTTCTTT. This codes for CASSPRTGGNTEAFF. The chain carries TRBV5-1 and TRBJ1-1, with 7 bases identical to TRBD1. The CDR3 is 15 amino acids. Germline V CDR1 and CDR2: SGHRS, YFSETQ. Unmatched junction bases numbered 7, after V lost 4 bases and J lost 1 base.

The gene calls are TRBV3-1 (or the pseudogene TRBV3-2) and TRBJ2-7; tentatively, D is TRBD1 or TRBD2 (5 bases each). V was cut by 1 base and J by 0 bases, with 10 bases left in between. Germline V gene data show CDR1 as LGHDT and CDR2 as YNNKEL (reference sequence). The CDR3 length is 15 residues. The DNA for the CDR3 is TGTGCCAGCAGCCAAGGTCTGGGGGACTCCTACGAGCAGTACTTC. It encodes CASSQGLGDSYEQYF.

The rearrangement joins TRBV29-1 to TRBJ1-2, with 8 nucleotides matching TRBD1. In germline, CDR1 is SQVTM, CDR2 ANQGSEA. V lost 5 bases and J lost 0; bases outside the gene matches: 11. This CDR3 has 16 residues. The CDR3 protein is CSVPVLQGEPNYGYTF. For the CDR3, the DNA is TGCAGCGTTCCCGTCCTACAGGGGGAGCCTAACTATGGCTACACCTTC.

This sequence joins TRBV9 and TRBJ2-2; 11 bases map to TRBD2. The V segment lost 3 bases and the J segment 7 bases; nucleotides outside the gene matches: 17. This CDR3 has 19 amino acids. Germline values: CDR1 SGDLS, CDR2 YYNGEE. CDR3 residues: CASSGATYQLAGEGGELFF. In DNA, the CDR3 is TGTGCCAGCAGCGGAGCAACTTATCAACTAGCGGGGGAGGGCGGGGAGCTGTTTTTT.

The V gene is TRBV6-5, the J gene TRBJ2-1; D uncertain. With 5 bases removed from V and 0 bases from J, the gap between germline ends came to 5 bases. CDR3 length: 13 amino acids. Germline V gene lookup returns CDR1 MNHEY and CDR2 SVGAGI. This CDR3 is CASSTSSYNEQFF. The DNA of the CDR3 is TGTGCCAGCAGTACGAGCTCCTACAATGAGCAGTTCTTC.

This clone was picked up one time. This chain links TRBV7-3 with TRBJ1-1; D possibly corresponds to TRBD1 (5 bases). The CDR3 covers 15 residues. Germline V CDR1 and CDR2: SGHTA, FQGTGA. Trimming removed 2 bases at V and 4 bases at J, with 14 bases between. Written as DNA, the CDR3 is TGTGCCAGCAGCTTAGGAGCAGGGCCCCTCACTGAAGCTTTCTTT. As protein: CASSLGAGPLTEAFF. The variable domain in full, with the rest retrieved from reference TRBV7-3 and TRBJ1-1, is GAGVSQTPSNKVTEKGKYVELRCDPISGHTALYWYRQSLGQGPEFLIYFQGTGAADDSGLPNDRFFAVRPEGSVSTLKIQRTERGDSAVYLCASSLGAGPLTEAFFGQGTRLTVV.

DNA for the CDR3: TGTGCCAGCAGTACGGACAGGGGACAAGCTTTCTTT. Translation gives CASSTDRGQAFF. The chain carries TRBV27 and TRBJ1-1; 9 bases are a match to TRBD1. The CDR3 has 12 residues. In germline, CDR1 is MNHEY, CDR2 SMNVEV (reference sequence). After removal of 5 bases from V and 9 bases from J, the junction contained 4 bases not matched to a gene.

The chain combines TRBV3-1 (or the pseudogene TRBV3-2) with TRBJ2-2; the D gene could be TRBD1 or TRBD2 (5 bases each). The CDR3 runs 14 residues. The germline V gene encodes CDR1 LGHDT and CDR2 YNNKEL (reference sequence). V gave up 1 base and J gave up 9 bases, with 12 bases separating them. CDR3 protein: CASSQAARDRELFF. The CDR3 DNA is TGTGCCAGCAGCCAAGCGGCTAGGGACCGGGAGCTGTTTTTT.

This rearrangement joins TRBV5-4 to TRBJ2-3, with 8 positions matching TRBD1. Unmatched junction bases numbered 7, after V lost 5 bases and J lost 5 bases. Per the germline V gene, CDR1 is SGHNT and CDR2 is YYREEE (reference sequence). The CDR3 is 14 amino acids. The CDR3 here is CASRMDRAGDTQYF. In DNA form, the CDR3 reads TGTGCCAGCAGGATGGACAGGGCGGGAGATACGCAGTATTTT.

This sequence joins TRBV6-5 and TRBJ2-7, with TRBD2 matching over 11 bases. The germline V gene encodes CDR1 MNHEY and CDR2 SVGAGI. Losses at the gene ends were 7 bases for V and 2 bases for J; bases not matched to a gene: 4. The CDR3 extends over 14 amino acids. DNA for the CDR3: TGTGCCAGCACCGCTAGCGGGGGGACCTACGAGCAGTACTTC. As protein: CASTASGGTYEQYF.

This rearrangement joins TRBV6-5 to TRBJ1-4; the D gene is possibly TRBD1 (5 bases). The CDR3 is made up of 14 amino acids. The V gene lost 1 base and the J gene lost 8 bases, with 11 bases spanning the gap. Per germline, CDR1 MNHEY and CDR2 SVGAGI. CDR3 sequence (DNA): TGTGCCAGCAGTTACTACCGGGGGGACGAAAAACTGTTTTTT. Translated, it gives CASSYYRGDEKLFF.

The J gene is TRBJ2-3, the V gene TRBV6-1, with 14 nucleotides matching TRBD2. The CDR3 has 15 amino acids. The trim removed 3 bases at V and 4 bases at J, leaving 0 bases unmatched. Germline values: CDR1 MNHNS, CDR2 SASEGT. The CDR3 region is CASSETSGGADTQYF. CDR3 sequence (DNA): TGTGCCAGCAGTGAGACTAGCGGGGGGGCAGATACGCAGTATTTT.

The rearrangement links TRBV11-2 to TRBJ2-3; 10 bases line up with TRBD2. The CDR3 length is 16 residues. Trimming cost V 2 bases and J 4 bases; bases outside gene matches: 6. Germline V CDR1 and CDR2: SGHAT, FQNNGV. The CDR3 here is CASSLLAGARSDTQYF. CDR3 DNA sequence: TGTGCCAGCAGCTTACTAGCGGGGGCGCGGTCAGATACGCAGTATTTT.

The chain recombines TRBV24-1 with TRBJ2-1; D is possibly TRBD1 (7 bases). With 4 bases removed from V and 7 bases from J, the gap between germline ends came to 19 bases. Germline V gene sequence: CDR1 KGHDR, CDR2 SFDVKD. The CDR3 consists of 16 residues. CDR3 bases: TGTGCCACCAGTGACGACAGGGCGGCGGGGAAGAATGAGCAGTTCTTC. Its translation is CATSDDRAAGKNEQFF.

The chain combines TRBV4-1 with TRBJ2-7, with 8 bases aligning to TRBD1. Trimming at V came to 4 bases and at J to 4 bases, leaving 6 bases not matched to a gene. The CDR3 has 14 residues. Germline CDR1 MGHRA, CDR2 YSYEKL. The chain's CDR3 is CASSPGQGGYEQYF. The CDR3 region has the DNA TGCGCCAGCAGCCCCGGACAGGGAGGTTACGAGCAGTACTTC.

The chain links TRBV9 to TRBJ1-3; unclear D gene. Germline CDR1 and CDR2: SGDLS and YYNGEE. This CDR3 spans 14 amino acids. The germline V and J ends were trimmed by 0 bases and 0 bases, with 4 bases remaining between them. CDR3 loop: CASSVGHSGNTIYF. The DNA for the CDR3 is TGTGCCAGCAGCGTAGGGCACTCTGGAAACACCATATATTTT.

The CDR3 nucleotides are TGCAGTGCTAGTAGTGGGGCTGGGACTGAAGCTTTCTTT. This gives the protein CSASSGAGTEAFF. The V gene is TRBV20-1, the J gene TRBJ1-1; TRBD1 is a possible D gene (5 bases). From germline, CDR1 is DFQATT and CDR2 SNEGSKA (reference sequence). This CDR3 contains 13 residues. Trimming removed 3 bases from V and 5 bases from J, with 13 bases in between.

V usage is TRBV4-1 and J usage is TRBJ2-2, with 8 bases aligning to TRBD1. The germline V gene has CDR1 MGHRA and CDR2 YSYEKL. Trimming at V came to 3 bases and at J to 7 bases, leaving 13 bases not matched to a gene. This CDR3 is built from 17 residues. The CDR3 spells CASSHGVLGQGNGELFF. As DNA, the CDR3 is TGCGCCAGCAGCCATGGAGTACTTGGACAGGGAAACGGGGAGCTGTTTTTT.

The rearrangement links TRBV4-2 to TRBJ1-3, with D possibly matching TRBD1 (5 bases). The CDR3 is made up of 15 amino acids. Germline V gene sequence: CDR1 LGHNA, CDR2 YNFKEQ. V was trimmed by 0 bases and J by 2 bases, leaving 8 bases between them. CDR3 nucleotide sequence: TGTGCCAGCAGCCAAGATGGAGGGGCTGGAAACACCATATATTTT. It is translated as CASSQDGGAGNTIYF.

The count of this clone is one. V usage is TRBV14 and J usage is TRBJ1-2; the D gene is possibly TRBD1 (6 bases). This CDR3 has 13 amino acids. Trimming pared 1 base from V and 8 bases from J, leaving 11 bases between. Looked up from germline, CDR1 is SGHDN and CDR2 is FVKESK. The CDR3 nucleotides are TGTGCCAGCAGCCAAGTGACAGGATCCGGCTACACCTTC. Amino acids: CASSQVTGSGYTF.

The J gene is TRBJ2-1, the V gene TRBV28, with TRBD2 identical over 12 bases. The CDR3 consists of 18 residues. J lost 9 bases, V lost 7 bases, and 19 bases had no gene match. Germline CDR1 is MDHEN and CDR2 is SYDVKM. Here the CDR3 DNA reads TGTGCCAGCATCATCACTCGCCCTAGCGGGAGGGCCAGGGGTGAGCAGTTCTTC. This codes for CASIITRPSGRARGEQFF.

This clone occurred a few times. The rearrangement uses TRBV6-5 and TRBJ1-2; D is uncertain. The CDR3 is made up of 13 amino acids. The germline CDR1 and CDR2 sequences are MNHEY and SVGAGI. Trimming left V 3 bases short and J 8 bases short, with 13 bases between. The CDR3 nucleotides read TGTGCCAGCAGTTATAAAAGGCTCGGGGGCTACACCTTC. Translating gives CASSYKRLGGYTF.